Shown below are 6 T cell receptor beta chains from a single sample sequenced in a study of human T cells and chemical hapten exposure (dated by TCRdb to about 2021). The time point tag for this specimen amounts to: patch test 1, 2 weeks after DPC sensitization. The treatment or condition tag for this specimen amounts to: therapeutic diphenylcyclopropenone sensitization with weekly scalp DPC. Receptor amplification or capture employed RACE. TCRdb lists the instrument as NextSeq 500. TCRdb redid the processing of the public reads, applying fastp at Q25 and MiXCR, and retained in-frame beta chains. Under each unique CDR3 protein, matching rows form one entry showing the most common genes and DNA. The sample table shows roughly 200,000 distinct CDR3 sequences, and 20% to 25% are seen once. 6% to 8% of the sample is taken by the ten largest. The sample here was whole blood, taken in connection with sensitization to the hapten diphenylcyclopropenone (DPC). The source is a woman in her forties or fifties with alopecia areata. Some clones in this sample may be carry-over from other donors' samples.

This clonotype was recorded a few times. This rearrangement joins TRBV30 to TRBJ1-3; tentatively, D is TRBD1 (6 bases). This CDR3 is built from 12 residues. With 6 bases removed from V and 7 bases from J, the gap between germline ends came to 13 bases. Germline lookup yields CDR1 GTSNPN and CDR2 SVGIG (reference sequence). CDR3 protein: CACPGEGNTIYF. The CDR3 nucleotides read TGTGCCTGCCCAGGGGAGGGGAACACCATATATTTT.

The chain combines TRBV28 with TRBJ1-3; D is uncertain. Deletions cut 4 bases from V and 2 bases from J, with 18 bases between. The germline gives CDR1 MDHEN, CDR2 SYDVKM. There are 17 residues in the CDR3. The CDR3 region is CASSSLAGEGTGNTIYF. The CDR3 coding sequence is TGTGCCAGCAGTTCCCTAGCTGGGGAAGGGACTGGAAACACCATATATTTT.

At least ten counts were recorded for this clonotype. The chain employs TRBV11-2 and TRBJ1-1; D is uncertain. Trimming took 1 base from V and 4 from J, leaving 16 bases between them. CDR1 and CDR2 from the germline V gene are SGHAT and FQNNGV. The CDR3 is made up of 16 amino acids. CDR3 coding DNA: TGTGCCAGCAGCTTAGTCGTCACCCTCCCCAGCACTGAAGCTTTCTTT. Its protein product is CASSLVVTLPSTEAFF.

This chain uses TRBV29-1 with TRBJ1-1; D possibly corresponds to TRBD1 (6 bases). Germline CDR1 reads SQVTM; CDR2 reads ANQGSEA. The CDR3 sequence is 15 residues long. Trimming stripped 4 bases from V and 1 base from J, with 16 bases between. The CDR3 is CSVVWSRGGNTEAFF. Written as DNA, the CDR3 is TGCAGCGTTGTATGGAGTAGGGGGGGGAACACTGAAGCTTTCTTT.

This clonotype was seen a handful of times. The chain has TRBV11-2 and TRBJ2-7; 9 nucleotides match TRBD1. Germline V CDR1 and CDR2: SGHAT, FQNNGV. The CDR3 sequence is 14 residues long. With 4 bases clipped from V and 5 bases from J, the junction kept 6 bases outside the gene matches. The CDR3 loop reads CASSSYRGRDEQYF. The CDR3, as DNA: TGTGCCAGCAGCTCATACAGGGGGCGGGACGAGCAGTACTTC.

This clonotype was seen many times. The chain couples TRBV7-9 to TRBJ1-6, with D possibly matching TRBD1 (5 bases). This CDR3 is built from 13 residues. Trimming pared 3 bases from V and 11 bases from J, leaving 11 bases between. CDR1 and CDR2 from the germline V gene are SEHNR and FQNEAQ (reference sequence). CDR3 sequence reads: CASSFQGEAPLHF. In DNA form, the CDR3 reads TGTGCCAGCAGCTTTCAAGGGGAGGCACCCCTCCACTTT.